These 10 T cell receptor beta chains were sequenced from one sample in a study of cytomegalovirus exposure and HLA in healthy donors listed by TCRdb under 2017. Libraries were constructed by the immunoSEQ multiplex PCR assay. For the multiplex PCR, a mixture combining 60 forward primers for TCR Vbeta segments and 13 reverse primers for TCR Jbeta segments was used. TCRdb stores this immuneACCESS table with in-frame sequences only. Part of the clones is absent; in the studies checked, under half of the shortfall reflects unresolved V genes, and no reason is known for the rest. The table held for this sample gives fewer than 200,000 clones. The ten largest account for about 6% of the sample. The sample comprised PBMCs. Every receptor here comes from a man younger than 40 in good health and CMV-seronegative.

CDR3 amino acids: CASTLRQHNSPLHF. CDR3 sequence (DNA): TGCGCCAGTACCCTTAGACAGCATAATTCACCCCTCCACTTT. The chain employs TRBV10-2 and TRBJ1-6, with D maybe TRBD1 (5 bases). Per the germline V gene, CDR1 is WSHSY and CDR2 is SAAADI. Trimming pared 9 bases from V and 5 bases from J, leaving 14 bases between. This CDR3 is 14 amino acids long.

The V call is TRBV11-3, the J call TRBJ1-2; maybe TRBD1 (5 bases). The CDR3 length is 11 residues. V lost 2 bases and J lost 13, with 11 bases in between. The V gene's germline CDR1 is SGHNT and CDR2 YENEEA. CDR3 in amino acids: CASSLSWGITF. The CDR3 nucleotides are TGTGCCAGCAGCTTATCATGGGGCATCACCTTC.

The chain is built from TRBV6-5 and TRBJ2-7; the match to TRBD2 covers 7 bases. The germline V gene encodes CDR1 MNHEY and CDR2 SVGAGI. V dropped 6 bases and J dropped 5; count of bases not matched to a gene: 13. CDR3 length: 15 residues. The CDR3 protein is CASSVVWTSIHEQYF. For the CDR3, the DNA is TGTGCCAGCAGCGTCGTTTGGACTAGTATCCACGAGCAGTACTTC.

The rearrangement links TRBV11-2 to TRBJ2-3; TRBD1 matches at 12 bases. Germline values: CDR1 SGHAT, CDR2 FQNNGV. V trimming: 6 bases; J trimming: 4 bases; junction bases outside the gene matches: 5. The CDR3 is 15 amino acids. CDR3 sequence: CASRTGTGGSDTQYF. The CDR3 DNA reads TGTGCCAGCAGAACCGGGACAGGGGGCTCAGATACGCAGTATTTT.

The chain uses TRBV6-5 and TRBJ1-3; tentative D call: TRBD1 (6 bases). Germline-derived CDR1 and CDR2 are MNHEY and SVGAGI. V was cut by 2 bases and J by 0 bases, with 11 bases left in between. The CDR3 totals 16 residues. CDR3 nucleotides: TGTGCCAGCAGTTACGGACAGCCCCTCTCTGGAAACACCATATATTTT. Protein sequence: CASSYGQPLSGNTIYF.

J is TRBJ1-1 and V is TRBV29-1, with D unresolved. V dropped 1 base and J dropped 5 bases, with 17 bases sitting between them. The CDR3 length is 15 residues. Germline CDR1 and CDR2: SQVTM and ANQGSEA. The CDR3 DNA is TGCAGCGTTGAAGTTGGAGGGTCAATCAGGACTGAAGCTTTCTTT. Translated: CSVEVGGSIRTEAFF.

The chain carries TRBV5-1 and TRBJ2-7; 11 nucleotides match TRBD2. There are 15 residues in the CDR3. V lost 4 bases, J lost 4 bases, and 7 bases stayed unmatched. Germline CDR1 SGHRS, CDR2 YFSETQ. The CDR3 sequence is CASSTGLAVPYEQYF. CDR3 sequence (DNA): TGCGCCAGCAGCACGGGACTAGCGGTTCCTTACGAGCAGTACTTC.

The V and J genes are TRBV27 and TRBJ2-7; tentatively, D is TRBD2 (6 bases). V lost 4 bases and J 3 bases, leaving 16 bases between the germline ends. Germline CDR1 is MNHEY and CDR2 is SMNVEV (reference sequence). This CDR3 region has 15 residues. The CDR3 DNA reads as TGTGCCAGCAGTTCGTCCGATAGCGGATTCTACGAGCAGTACTTC. Protein product: CASSSSDSGFYEQYF.

This chain connects TRBV2 to TRBJ2-1, with 7 bases fitting TRBD1. The junction had 2 bases not matched to a gene; V was cut back by 5 bases and J by 4 bases. The CDR3 is 13 amino acids. The germline gives CDR1 SNHLY, CDR2 FYNNEI. CDR3 sequence reads: CASSPTGYNEQFF. The CDR3 nucleotides read TGTGCCAGCAGTCCGACAGGGTACAATGAGCAGTTCTTC.

The chain combines TRBV5-1 with TRBJ2-1; 7 bases are a match to TRBD1. V dropped 4 bases and J dropped 6; count of bases not matched to a gene: 10. In germline, CDR1 is SGHRS, CDR2 YFSETQ. There are 15 residues in the CDR3. The CDR3: CASSMARQGRNEQFF. CDR3 DNA sequence: TGCGCCAGCAGCATGGCTCGACAGGGCCGCAATGAGCAGTTCTTC.